A selection of T cell receptor beta chains follows, all from one sample in a study of blood T cell repertoires in COVID-19. Measured with immunoSEQ multiplex PCR; TCRdb has only the in-frame clones, and not every one. The sample gives 200,000 or so clones, roughly 80% of which show up once; 10% to 15% is in the top ten. The sequenced material came from peripheral blood. The receptors were gathered from a woman aged 80 or over with COVID-19, enrolled during active disease. Both conserved end residues are part of each CDR3. A D gene is named only where the DNA matches it firmly. Expanded clones are given a class, and other clones once, few, many or no size at all.

j_gene,d_gene,abundance,v_gene,CDR3aa,CDR3nt
TRBJ2-7,TRBD1,-,TRBV10-3,CAIRRTGDNEQYF,TGTGCCATCAGGAGGACAGGGGACAACGAGCAGTACTTC
TRBJ2-3,TRBD2,-,TRBV6-5,CASSYTLAGGPDTQYF,TGTGCCAGCAGTTACACCCTAGCGGGGGGGCCTGATACGCAGTATTTT
TRBJ1-2,-,-,TRBV18,CASSPPGGERYGGYGYTF,TGTGCCAGCTCACCACCCGGGGGGGAGAGGTACGGCGGCTATGGCTACACCTTC
TRBJ2-1,-,-,TRBV18,CASSPNRLDYNEQFF,TGTGCCAGCTCACCGAACAGACTAGACTACAATGAACAGTTCTTC
TRBJ1-2,TRBD1,-,TRBV6-2/TRBV6-3,CASSSGPDRVYGYTF,TGTGCCAGCAGTTCAGGACCGGACAGGGTCTATGGCTACACCTTC
TRBJ2-1,TRBD2,once,TRBV9,CASSVAGLLNEQFF,TGTGCCAGCAGCGTAGCGGGACTACTAAATGAGCAGTTCTTC
TRBJ1-4,-,-,TRBV7-9,CASSLPLRTSNEKLFF,TGTGCCAGCAGCCTACCCCTTAGGACTTCTAATGAAAAACTGTTTTTT
TRBJ2-7,TRBD1,-,TRBV27,CASSLMTGYEQYF,TGTGCCAGCAGTTTGATGACAGGGTACGAGCAGTACTTC
TRBJ1-1,-,-,TRBV18,CASSPYPIVKGGGVTEAFF,TGTGCCAGCTCACCGTACCCCATAGTGAAGGGCGGGGGTGTCACTGAAGCTTTCTTT
TRBJ2-7,TRBD1,-,TRBV14,CASSQSKPGQGLGEQYF,TGTGCCAGCAGCCAATCTAAGCCGGGACAGGGGCTTGGCGAGCAGTACTTC
TRBJ2-2,-,-,TRBV28,CASSFWGDTGELFF,TGTGCCAGCAGTTTCTGGGGGGACACCGGGGAGCTGTTTTTT
TRBJ1-2,-,-,TRBV29-1,CSVEGYYGYTF,TGCAGCGTTGAGGGCTACTATGGCTACACCTTC
TRBJ2-2,TRBD1,-,TRBV7-7,CASSYQGAGELFF,TGTGCTAGCAGCTATCAGGGGGCCGGGGAGCTGTTTTTT
TRBJ2-7,TRBD2,-,TRBV11-3,CASSSDSGSSYEQYF,TGTGCCAGCAGCTCAGATAGCGGGAGCTCCTACGAGCAGTACTTC
TRBJ2-3,TRBD2,-,TRBV9,CASSVGGTTYTDTQYF,TGTGCCAGCAGCGTGGGGGGGACTACTTATACAGATACGCAGTATTTT
TRBJ1-4,-,-,TRBV28,CASSLPRGTHNEKLFF,TGTGCCAGCAGTTTACCTAGGGGGACCCACAATGAAAAACTGTTTTTT
TRBJ1-5,-,-,TRBV19,CASRGGWANSNQPQHF,TGTGCCAGTAGAGGAGGATGGGCAAATAGCAATCAGCCCCAGCATTTT
TRBJ1-3,TRBD1,-,TRBV19,CASSTRTGGVNPSYSGNTIYF,TGTGCCAGTAGTACCCGGACAGGGGGGGTTAATCCCTCTTACTCTGGAAACACCATATATTTT
TRBJ1-1,-,few,TRBV11-2,CASSLGAFGNTEAFF,TGTGCCAGCAGCTTAGGGGCCTTCGGGAACACTGAAGCTTTCTTT
TRBJ2-1,TRBD1,-,TRBV19,CASSPTGWNEQFF,TGTGCCAGTAGCCCGACAGGGTGGAATGAGCAGTTCTTC
TRBJ1-1,TRBD1,-,TRBV3-1/TRBV3-2,CASSPKTGMAEAFF,TGTGCCAGCAGCCCGAAGACAGGGATGGCTGAAGCTTTCTTT
TRBJ1-1,TRBD1,-,TRBV18,CASSPRNTGGTEAFF,TGTGCCAGCTCACCACGTAACACAGGGGGAACTGAAGCTTTCTTT
TRBJ1-6,-,once,TRBV6-5,CASSKWVQGNSPLHF,TGTGCCAGCAGCAAATGGGTACAGGGAAATTCACCCCTCCACTTT
TRBJ1-2,-,-,TRBV7-2,CASSLGKGVGYTF,TGTGCCAGCAGCTTAGGAAAGGGGGTGGGCTACACCTTC
TRBJ1-3,-,-,TRBV6-5,CASRAGYYSGNTIYF,TGTGCCAGCAGAGCGGGGTATTACTCTGGAAACACCATATATTTT
TRBJ1-2,-,-,TRBV5-6,CASSLMADINYGYTF,TGTGCCAGCAGCCTGATGGCGGACATTAACTATGGCTACACCTTC
TRBJ1-1,-,-,TRBV29-1,CSACRKLNTEAFF,TGCAGCGCCTGTAGAAAACTGAACACTGAAGCTTTCTTT
TRBJ2-5,TRBD1,-,TRBV4-2,CASSQDRGSGETQYF,TGTGCCAGCAGCCAGGACAGGGGTAGCGGGGAGACCCAGTACTTC
TRBJ1-4,-,-,TRBV24-1,CATSDSGDEKLFF,TGTGCCACCAGTGATTCAGGGGATGAAAAACTGTTTTTT
TRBJ2-3,-,few,TRBV19,CASSIVGATDTQYF,TGTGCCAGTAGTATAGTGGGGGCGACAGATACGCAGTATTTT
TRBJ1-2,-,few,TRBV30,CAWSVYGVTGGYTF,TGTGCCTGGAGTGTATACGGGGTAACGGGAGGCTACACCTTC
TRBJ2-7,-,-,TRBV6-5,CASSSPSGEQYF,TGTGCCAGCAGCTCTCCTTCGGGCGAGCAGTACTTC
TRBJ2-2,-,many,TRBV4-1,CASSLQGAGRELFF,TGCGCCAGCAGCCTACAGGGTGCAGGGAGGGAGCTGTTTTTT
TRBJ1-1,TRBD1,-,TRBV19,CASSILQGGTEAFF,TGTGCCAGTAGTATTCTCCAGGGGGGCACTGAAGCTTTCTTT
TRBJ1-2,TRBD1,-,TRBV19,CASSTGGYGYTF,TGTGCCAGTAGCACAGGGGGCTATGGCTACACCTTC
TRBJ1-4,-,-,TRBV19,CASSTDLSEKLFF,TGTGCCAGTAGTACCGACTTGTCTGAAAAACTGTTTTTT
TRBJ2-7,TRBD2,-,TRBV7-9,CASSLSLAGGEQYF,TGTGCCAGCAGCTTATCCCTAGCGGGAGGCGAGCAGTACTTC
TRBJ1-5,-,-,TRBV6-6,CASKTGEGAFQPQHF,TGTGCCAGCAAGACAGGTGAAGGGGCGTTTCAGCCCCAGCATTTT
TRBJ1-6,-,once,TRBV3-1/TRBV3-2,CASSQGQAVHSPLHF,TGTGCCAGCAGCCAAGGGCAGGCTGTCCATTCACCCCTCCACTTT
TRBJ1-1,-,-,TRBV6-1,CASSYVSSTEAFF,TGTGCCAGCAGTTATGTCTCCTCTACTGAAGCTTTCTTT
TRBJ2-2,TRBD2,-,TRBV27,CASSLGAGGLNTGELFF,TGTGCCAGCAGTTTAGGTGCGGGGGGGCTGAACACCGGGGAGCTGTTTTTT
TRBJ1-2,TRBD1,-,TRBV12-3/TRBV12-4,CASSLGQGYGYTF,TGTGCCAGCAGTTTAGGACAGGGCTATGGCTACACCTTC
TRBJ1-6,TRBD1,once,TRBV6-5,CASSHGGQGRSPLHF,TGTGCCAGCAGCCACGGGGGACAGGGTCGTAGTCCCCTCCACTTT
TRBJ2-5,-,-,TRBV19,CASSIQGQETQYF,TGTGCCAGTAGTATTCAGGGTCAAGAGACCCAGTACTTC
TRBJ2-3,TRBD1,once,TRBV5-4,CASSLTGGNRDTQYF,TGTGCCAGCAGCTTGACAGGGGGCAATCGAGATACGCAGTATTTT
TRBJ2-3,-,-,TRBV5-1,CASSLGMGDSTDTQYF,TGCGCCAGCAGCTTGGGTATGGGCGATAGCACAGATACGCAGTATTTT
TRBJ1-2,TRBD1,-,TRBV7-2,CASSVDRGSYGYTF,TGTGCCAGCAGCGTGGACAGGGGAAGCTATGGCTACACCTTC
TRBJ1-6,-,-,TRBV19,CASSIGLGDNSPLHF,TGTGCCAGTAGTATTGGGCTAGGGGATAATTCACCCCTCCACTTT
TRBJ1-2,TRBD1,-,TRBV10-3,CATSWGQATISNYGYTF,TGTGCCACGTCGTGGGGACAGGCTACAATTAGTAACTATGGCTACACCTTC
TRBJ1-2,-,-,TRBV4-3,CASSQRESSLYGYTF,TGCGCCAGCAGCCAAAGGGAGTCTTCCCTTTATGGCTACACCTTC
TRBJ1-5,TRBD1,once,TRBV5-1,CASSPTGGWDNQPQHF,TGCGCCAGCAGCCCGACAGGGGGCTGGGATAATCAGCCCCAGCATTTT
TRBJ1-2,-,-,TRBV6-5,CASSYYRGSYGYTF,TGTGCCAGCAGTTACTATAGGGGTTCCTATGGCTACACCTTC
TRBJ2-1,-,-,TRBV9,CASSVGPSDEQFF,TGTGCCAGCAGCGTAGGGCCTAGCGATGAGCAGTTCTTC